This entry describes one T cell receptor (beta chain). The antigen is not known. These data originate in a study of cytomegalovirus exposure and HLA in healthy donors. Whole-study findings and limits: In a later analysis, donors in an Asian-associated ancestry cluster reportedly had fewer N-insertions in productive TCRs than the cohort mean. Most TCR sequences were seen very rarely across donors, but some public TCRs occurred in many.

Vbeta (60) and Jbeta (13) primers were used in the PCR. Generated by immunoSEQ multiplex PCR, the TCRdb table keeps only in-frame clones and is missing some. In the table there are around 180,000 clones, about 77% of which are singletons. V lost 3 bases to trimming and J lost 4 bases, with 17 bases between them. The V gene's germline CDR1 is GTSNPN and CDR2 SVGIG (reference sequence). CDR3 length equals 15 residues. The source material was PBMCs. The receptor was isolated from a man aged 55 to 70 in good health and CMV-seronegative. This chain joins TRBV30 and TRBJ2-3; a possible D gene is TRBD1 (5 bases). The CDR3 nucleotides are TGTGCCTGGAGAGGGGCAGGGATGGGGCCAGATACGCAGTATTTT. Translated: CAWRGAGMGPDTQYF.